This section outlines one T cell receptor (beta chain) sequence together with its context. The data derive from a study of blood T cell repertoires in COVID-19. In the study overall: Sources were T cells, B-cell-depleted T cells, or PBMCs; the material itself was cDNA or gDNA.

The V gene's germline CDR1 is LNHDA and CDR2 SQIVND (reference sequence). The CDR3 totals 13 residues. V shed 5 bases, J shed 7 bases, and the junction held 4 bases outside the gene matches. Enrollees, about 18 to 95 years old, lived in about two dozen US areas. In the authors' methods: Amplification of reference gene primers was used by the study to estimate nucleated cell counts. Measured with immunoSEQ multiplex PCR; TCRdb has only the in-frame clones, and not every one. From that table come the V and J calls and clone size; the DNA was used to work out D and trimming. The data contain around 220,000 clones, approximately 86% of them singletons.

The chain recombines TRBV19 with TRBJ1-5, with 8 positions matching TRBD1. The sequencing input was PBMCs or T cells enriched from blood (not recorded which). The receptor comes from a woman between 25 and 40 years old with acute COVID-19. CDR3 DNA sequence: TGTGCCAGTAGTTTCAGGGGGCAACAGCCCCAGCATTTT. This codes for CASSFRGQQPQHF.